In this sample, the clone carrying this T cell receptor (beta chain) turned up once. Clones were sequenced by immunoSEQ multiplex PCR, and TCRdb holds only the in-frame ones, with some missing. Among about 44,000 clones, around 87% were seen once, and the ten largest hold 10%. This specimen comes from a study of control samples from healthy donors and cancer patients. Between the trimmed V and J ends, which lost 3 bases and 0 bases, there was a span of 9 bases. The germline gives CDR1 SNHLY, CDR2 FYNNEI. The CDR3 has 15 residues. The clonotype originates from a woman aged 60 to 75 with lung cancer. The genes are TRBV2 and TRBJ1-5, with D uncertain. The sample consisted of PBMCs. CDR3 DNA: TGTGCCAGCAGTGATCAAGGCTATAGCAATCAGCCCCAGCATTTT. Translated: CASSDQGYSNQPQHF.